Given below is one TCR beta chain in context. Its target is not known. Barcoded TCR alpha and TCR beta cDNA libraries with UMIs came from 5'RACE using constant-segment primers. TCRdb re-analysed the 5' RACE reads in MiXCR, keeping a single row per CDR3 protein. In the table there are around 340,000 distinct CDR3 sequences, roughly 14% of which are singletons. These data are taken from a study of T-cell memory formation after mild COVID-19. Study-level information: TCR clusters mostly belonged to single donors.

Study conclusions and caveats: Some clones that responded turned up in pre-infection memory, which suggests that cross-reactive memory joined in. Clonal second-wave expansions that peaked on day 37 had unconfirmed SARS-CoV-2 specificity.

The receptor was isolated from a man younger than 35 who had mild COVID-19 (a few samples of this study predate the infection). Cell type and time point are not known. The material sequenced was PBMCs or a T cell subset sorted from them (not recorded which).

DNA of the CDR3: TGTGCCAGCAGCTTCGCAAGCGCGAACACTGAAGCTTTCTTT. Translation gives CASSFASANTEAFF. The genes are TRBV7-2 and TRBJ1-1; D call uncertain. Per germline, CDR1 SGHTA and CDR2 FQGNSA. CDR3 size: 14 residues. V lost 3 bases, J lost 1 base, and 9 bases lay in between. The full variable domain, completed using reference TRBV7-2 and TRBJ1-1, is GAGVSQSPSNKVTEKGKDVELRCDPISGHTALYWYRQSLGQGLEFLIYFQGNSAPDKSGLPSDRFSAERTGGSVSTLTIQRTQQEDSAVYLCASSFASANTEAFFGQGTRLTVV.